Sequencing of this T cell receptor beta chain was carried out in a study of CD8+CD57+ T cells in acquired aplastic anemia. Whole-study results and caveats: Comparison of patients with controls identified around 31 shared CD8+ CDR3 sequences.

V was cut by 2 bases and J by 8 bases, with 12 bases left in between. The germline V gene has CDR1 LNHDA and CDR2 SQIVND (reference sequence). This CDR3 is 13 amino acids long. Worth noting for this clonotype: The antigen remains undetermined.

According to the study, genomic DNA was the template for TCR beta VDJ and CDR3 profiling. TCRdb itself ran the reads through MiXCR, one entry per CDR3 protein. The sample lists 150,000 to 200,000 distinct CDR3 sequences; approximately 52% were seen once. All sequencing subjects had displayed CD8+CD57+ cell expansion on flow cytometry. This chain connects TRBV19 to TRBJ1-1; D may be TRBD1 (6 bases). Sequencing was carried out using sorted CD4+, CD8+, or CD8+CD57+ T cells (not recorded which) from PBMCs. The sequence was obtained from a human donor with aplastic anemia. The CDR3 DNA reads TGTGCCAGTAGTATAACAGGTGGACAGGAAGCTTTCTTT. It specifies CASSITGGQEAFF.